This TCR beta chain was identified during a study of cytomegalovirus exposure and HLA in healthy donors. Broader study findings: By a later analysis, the bulk of CMV-associated TCR beta chains appeared HLA-restricted. Exclusion as indistinguishable affected some V segments, including TRBV6-2 and TRBV6-3.

Every donor was a healthy person donating bone marrow. CDR1 is LNHDA and CDR2 is SQIVND in the germline V gene (reference sequence). The CDR3 consists of 14 residues. V gave up 6 bases and J gave up 1 base; unmatched junction bases: 2. Researchers ran the PCR with 60 Vbeta and 13 Jbeta primers. Per the original data handling: Later, an analysis found approximately 80 million unique TCR beta chains, and about 10 million of these were shared. Measured with immunoSEQ multiplex PCR; TCRdb has only the in-frame clones, and not every one. The DNA gave D and trimming, while V, J and clone size come from that table. In the table there are tens of thousands of clones, about 67% of which are singletons. About this clone itself: Its antigen is not identified.

This receptor was identified in a man aged 30 to 39 in good health and CMV-seronegative. What was sequenced was PBMCs. The chain uses TRBV19 and TRBJ1-5; 8 nucleotides match TRBD1. DNA for the CDR3: TGTGCCAGTAGCGGGACAGGCAGCAATCAGCCCCAGCATTTT. Translating gives CASSGTGSNQPQHF.